The 32 T cell receptor beta chains below were found in one sample sequenced in a study of post-analysis software for immune sequencing data. Tagging with unique molecular identifiers was a feature of the TCR beta cDNA libraries. MiXCR, run by TCRdb on the PCR reads, gives a single entry per CDR3 protein. The sample contains about 160,000 distinct CDR3 sequences, under 40% of which appear only once. The sample was blood, taken after autologous hematopoietic stem cell transplantation. Receptors originate from a girl between 5 and 17 years old with multiple sclerosis.

This clonotype was observed many times. The chain uses TRBV6-2 or TRBV6-3 and TRBJ2-3, with no clear D. CDR3 length: 13 amino acids. Trimming removed 4 bases from V and 5 bases from J, with 10 bases in between. Germline-derived CDR1 and CDR2 are MNHEY and SVGEGT. This chain's CDR3 is CASSFVGRDTQYF. CDR3 bases: TGTGCCAGCAGTTTCGTGGGAAGAGATACGCAGTATTTT.

Many counts were recorded for this clonotype. This sequence joins TRBV5-1 and TRBJ1-6; TRBD1 matches at 10 bases. The CDR3 sequence is 16 residues long. Germline V CDR1 and CDR2: SGHRS, YFSETQ. V shed 2 bases, J shed 6 bases, and the junction held 5 bases outside the gene matches. In nucleotides, the CDR3 is TGCGCCAGCAGCTTAAAGGGACAGGGGTCTAATTCACCCCTCCACTTT. Amino acid sequence: CASSLKGQGSNSPLHF.

The CDR3 spells CASSPFPAGANVLTF. CDR3 sequence (DNA): TGTGCCAGCAGCCCCTTTCCAGCTGGGGCCAACGTCCTGACTTTC. The V and J genes are TRBV12-3 or TRBV12-4 and TRBJ2-6; D remains ambiguous. V lost 6 bases to trimming and J lost 2 bases, with 11 bases between them. The CDR3 is 15 residues long.

This clonotype has a count of ten or more. This rearrangement joins TRBV5-1 to TRBJ2-1; TRBD2 matches at 7 bases. The V segment lost 0 bases and the J segment 10 bases; nucleotides outside the gene matches: 13. This CDR3 spans 16 amino acids. Germline V gene sequence: CDR1 SGHRS, CDR2 YFSETQ. The CDR3 protein is CASSLVLAGVTREQFF. Written as DNA, the CDR3 is TGCGCCAGCAGCTTGGTACTGGCGGGAGTGACAAGGGAGCAGTTCTTC.

The rearrangement joins TRBV28 to TRBJ2-7; D is possibly TRBD1 (6 bases). The CDR3 contains 13 residues. V was cut by 3 bases and J by 6 bases, with 12 bases left in between. Germline V gives CDR1 MDHEN, CDR2 SYDVKM. The chain's CDR3 is CASSFGRGGEQYF. The CDR3 DNA reads as TGTGCCAGCAGTTTCGGCAGGGGTGGCGAGCAGTACTTC.

This clonotype has a handful of counts. The V and J genes are TRBV20-1 and TRBJ2-1; tentative D call: TRBD2 (5 bases). Germline assignment: CDR1 DFQATT and CDR2 SNEGSKA (reference sequence). The CDR3 runs to 13 residues. With 4 bases removed from V and 9 bases from J, the gap between germline ends came to 16 bases. CDR3 bases: TGCAGTGCTAACTTACTAGTTTCGGGTGAGCAGTTCTTC. This translates into CSANLLVSGEQFF.

This clonotype has just a few counts. This chain connects TRBV7-3 to TRBJ2-1; 10 bases are a match to TRBD2. This CDR3 comprises 15 residues. Germline-derived CDR1 and CDR2 are SGHTA and FQGTGA. V lost 1 base, J lost 10 bases, and 7 bases stayed unmatched. CDR3 DNA sequence: TGTGCCAGCAGCTTAATGGCTAGCGGGAGCAGAGAGCAGTTCTTC. Translating gives CASSLMASGSREQFF.

V is TRBV24-1 and J is TRBJ2-3; either TRBD1 or TRBD2 may supply D (5 bases each). The germline CDR1 and CDR2 sequences are KGHDR and SFDVKD. The V end lost 3 bases, the J end lost 0 bases, and 12 bases lay between the germline ends. This CDR3 has 16 residues. CDR3 protein: CATSDPGDHSTDTQYF. The CDR3 DNA is TGTGCCACCAGTGATCCCGGGGACCATAGCACAGATACGCAGTATTTT.

This chain joins TRBV10-2 and TRBJ2-3; 7 bases agree with TRBD1. CDR3 size: 12 residues. Trimming took 6 bases from V and 10 from J; bases not matched to a gene: 7. The germline gives CDR1 WSHSY, CDR2 SAAADI. CDR3 amino acids: CASSSGQRSQYF. CDR3 DNA: TGCGCCAGCAGCTCGGGACAGAGGTCGCAGTATTTT.

On this clonotype: A much larger clone lies a single base off, so this may be a read error. V gene TRBV28 combines with J gene TRBJ2-5, with 10 positions matching TRBD1. CDR1 is MDHEN and CDR2 is SYDVKM in the germline V gene. This CDR3 comprises 15 residues. CDR3 loop: CASSFLGTGEETKYF. In nucleotides, the CDR3 is TGTGCCAGCAGTTTTTTGGGGACAGGGGAAGAGACCAAGTACTTC.

The chain joins TRBV28 to TRBJ1-4; TRBD1 agrees at 7 bases. V lost 5 bases to trimming and J lost 7 bases; unmatched junction nucleotides: 10. The CDR3 runs to 15 residues. The germline CDR1 and CDR2 sequences are MDHEN and SYDVKM. The CDR3 protein is CASSLGQERTEKLFF. CDR3 DNA: TGTGCCAGCAGTCTTGGACAGGAGCGGACTGAAAAACTGTTTTTT.

The chain couples TRBV5-1 to TRBJ2-7; TRBD1 matches 7 bases. The CDR3 consists of 15 residues. V lost 3 bases, J lost 3 bases, and 9 bases stayed unmatched. Germline V gene data show CDR1 as SGHRS and CDR2 as YFSETQ. CDR3 loop: CASSSRQGVFYEQYF. The CDR3 coding sequence is TGCGCCAGCAGCTCCCGGCAGGGGGTCTTCTACGAGCAGTACTTC.

The genes are TRBV20-1 and TRBJ2-1, with D perhaps TRBD2 (5 bases). The V end was cut by 2 bases, the J end by 5 bases, with 25 bases between. Germline V lookup: CDR1 DFQATT, CDR2 SNEGSKA (reference sequence). The CDR3 loop spans 18 amino acids. As DNA, the CDR3 is TGCAGTGCTAGACCCCCTCGAAGCGGCCCCGGATTTAACAATGAGCAGTTCTTC. Translation: CSARPPRSGPGFNNEQFF.

The chain employs TRBV27 and TRBJ2-7; unclear D gene. The CDR3 contains 12 residues. Between the trimmed V and J ends, which lost 5 bases and 3 bases, there was a span of 8 bases. Germline V lookup: CDR1 MNHEY, CDR2 SMNVEV (reference sequence). Here the CDR3 DNA reads TGTGCCAGCAGTGAGGACGGCTACGAGCAGTACTTC. Protein product: CASSEDGYEQYF.

The chain carries TRBV29-1 and TRBJ2-3; D call uncertain. Deletions cut 5 bases from V and 5 bases from J, with 20 bases between. Germline assignment: CDR1 SQVTM and CDR2 ANQGSEA. The CDR3 contains 15 residues. The CDR3 loop reads CSVRSRVPAGDTQYF. As DNA, the CDR3 is TGCAGCGTTCGGAGTCGCGTCCCAGCAGGAGATACGCAGTATTTT.

In its sample, this clonotype was seen a few times. The J gene is TRBJ2-7, the V gene TRBV29-1; D is undetermined. Germline lookup yields CDR1 SQVTM and CDR2 ANQGSEA. The CDR3 covers 12 residues. V lost 3 bases to trimming and J lost 6 bases, with 12 bases between them. The CDR3 protein is CSVDVGSLEQYF. CDR3 bases: TGCAGCGTTGACGTGGGGTCCCTCGAGCAGTACTTC.

This clonotype was counted only a few times. The V gene is TRBV3-1, the J gene TRBJ2-5; 12 nucleotides agree with TRBD2. With the DNA end fitting TRBJ2-7 better, the J assignment may be wrong. This CDR3 spans 18 amino acids. Germline V gene lookup returns CDR1 LGHDT and CDR2 YNNKEL (reference sequence). CDR3 coding DNA: TGTGCCAGCAGCCAAGATCTCCAGACTAGCGGGAGATTGTACGAGCAGTACTTC. This sequence encodes CASSQDLQTSGRLYEQYF.

V gene TRBV6-1 combines with J gene TRBJ2-7; perhaps TRBD1 as D (6 bases). The CDR3 covers 13 residues. Germline V gene data show CDR1 as MNHNS and CDR2 as SASEGT. With 6 bases removed from V and 6 bases from J, the gap between germline ends came to 15 bases. The CDR3 reads CASRRHTRGEQYF. The CDR3 DNA reads as TGTGCCAGCAGGAGACACACCAGGGGCGAGCAGTACTTC.

The sample holds a few counts of this clonotype. This chain connects TRBV28 to TRBJ1-4, with a possible D match to TRBD1 (6 bases). The length of the CDR3 is 12 residues. CDR1 is MDHEN and CDR2 is SYDVKM in the germline V gene. The ends were cut back, 5 bases at V and 7 bases at J, with 8 bases in the middle. The CDR3 bases are TGTGCCAGCAGTACAGGGAGTGAAAAACTGTTTTTT. Protein: CASSTGSEKLFF.

The V gene is TRBV29-1, the J gene TRBJ1-1; no clear D. This CDR3 is 11 amino acids long. The germline V and J ends were trimmed by 4 bases and 5 bases, with 8 bases remaining between them. The germline V gene encodes CDR1 SQVTM and CDR2 ANQGSEA. The CDR3 is CSVVEGTEAFF. CDR3 nucleotide sequence: TGCAGCGTTGTGGAAGGGACTGAAGCTTTCTTT.

This clonotype was seen only a few times. CDR3 in amino acids: CASSSRTSGSNIGSEQFF. The CDR3 nucleotides are TGTGCCAGCAGTTCCCGGACTAGCGGGAGTAATATAGGCAGTGAGCAGTTCTTC. The rearrangement uses TRBV6-5 and TRBJ2-1; 13 bases are a match to TRBD2. J was trimmed by 9 bases and V by 4 bases; bases with no gene match: 15. CDR3 length equals 18 residues. Per the germline V gene, CDR1 is MNHEY and CDR2 is SVGAGI.

This clonotype was counted once. The rearrangement links TRBV10-3 to TRBJ2-2; possibly TRBD1 or TRBD2 for D (5 bases each). The V and J ends lost 3 bases and 3 bases respectively, with 11 bases between them. CDR3 length: 15 amino acids. Germline assignment: CDR1 ENHRY and CDR2 SYGVKD. This CDR3 is CAISDKRGDTGELFF. The CDR3 region has the DNA TGTGCCATCAGTGATAAGAGGGGCGACACCGGGGAGCTGTTTTTT.

The chain employs TRBV28 and TRBJ2-7; 8 nucleotides agree with TRBD1. J gave up 5 bases and V 3 bases, and 6 bases lay outside the gene matches. The CDR3 has 14 amino acids. The germline gives CDR1 MDHEN, CDR2 SYDVKM. The CDR3 DNA reads as TGTGCCAGCAGTTTGGTACAGGGGGTCCACGAGCAGTACTTC. Translated: CASSLVQGVHEQYF.

The CDR3 nucleotides read TGCAGTGCCTCCGGACTAGCGGGAGCCCTATCCTCTTACAATGAGCAGTTCTTC. Translation: CSASGLAGALSSYNEQFF. J is TRBJ2-1 and V is TRBV20-1, with TRBD2 identical over 13 bases. In germline, CDR1 is DFQATT, CDR2 SNEGSKA (reference sequence). CDR3 size: 18 residues. With 6 bases clipped from V and 4 bases from J, the junction kept 15 bases outside the gene matches.

The rearrangement links TRBV6-5 to TRBJ2-1, with TRBD2 identical over 9 bases. In germline, CDR1 is MNHEY, CDR2 SVGAGI. The CDR3 loop spans 21 amino acids. With V trimmed by 4 bases and J by 5 bases, 24 bases remained unmatched. The CDR3 reads CASSSGRRWREGPFEDNEQFF. CDR3 nucleotide sequence: TGTGCCAGCAGTTCTGGGAGGAGGTGGCGGGAGGGCCCCTTCGAAGACAATGAGCAGTTCTTC.

This sequence joins TRBV7-9 and TRBJ1-6; 7 nucleotides match TRBD1. The CDR3 is 15 residues long. Germline V gives CDR1 SEHNR, CDR2 FQNEAQ (reference sequence). V lost 1 base and J lost 5; bases outside the gene matches: 2. In nucleotides, the CDR3 is TGTGCCAGCAGCTTAGGGGACAGTCATAATTCACCCCTCCACTTT. Protein product: CASSLGDSHNSPLHF.

This clonotype was observed a handful of times. The chain links TRBV29-1 to TRBJ2-1; D may match TRBD1 or TRBD2 (5 bases each). CDR3 size: 16 residues. Looked up from germline, CDR1 is SQVTM and CDR2 is ANQGSEA. The V end was cut by 2 bases, the J end by 1 base, with 15 bases between. The CDR3 spells CSVEWGWRGSYNEQFF. The CDR3 nucleotides read TGCAGCGTTGAATGGGGGTGGAGAGGGTCCTACAATGAGCAGTTCTTC.

This clonotype was counted only a few times. The chain employs TRBV3-1 and TRBJ2-1, with no clear D. Trimming took off 0 bases at V and 0 bases at J, with 9 bases between the two ends. This CDR3 has 16 amino acids. The V gene's germline CDR1 is LGHDT and CDR2 YNNKEL (reference sequence). In nucleotides, the CDR3 is TGTGCCAGCAGCCAAGATTGGAGCGTCTCCTACAATGAGCAGTTCTTC. Translated, it gives CASSQDWSVSYNEQFF.

The chain recombines TRBV3-1 with TRBJ2-5, with 10 nucleotides matching TRBD1. The CDR3 covers 16 residues. Losses at the gene ends were 1 base for V and 2 bases for J; bases not matched to a gene: 4. Germline V gives CDR1 LGHDT, CDR2 YNNKEL (reference sequence). The CDR3 sequence is CASSQGTGGIQETQYF. The CDR3 nucleotides read TGTGCCAGCAGCCAAGGGACAGGGGGAATACAAGAGACCCAGTACTTC.

This clonotype was seen more than once but under ten times. V is TRBV20-1 and J is TRBJ1-2, with TRBD1 as a possible D gene (5 bases). V was clipped by 5 bases and J by 7 bases, with 17 bases between them. Germline lookup yields CDR1 DFQATT and CDR2 SNEGSKA (reference sequence). The CDR3 has 13 amino acids. CDR3 DNA sequence: TGCAGTGCTGGAGGGGCGTCGGGGGGTGGCTACACCTTC. The encoded protein is CSAGGASGGGYTF.

Worth noting for this clonotype: One base away lies a much larger clone, so this may be a sequencing read error. The chain uses TRBV29-1 and TRBJ2-1; D not certain. Germline V gene sequence: CDR1 SQVTM, CDR2 ANQGSEA. The CDR3 runs to 13 residues. The V gene lost 3 bases and the J gene lost 6 bases, with 12 bases spanning the gap. This chain's CDR3 is CSVDYEKSNEQFF. The CDR3, as DNA: TGCAGCGTTGATTACGAGAAAAGCAATGAGCAGTTCTTC.

The CDR3 loop is CASSYSSGGSPLAGEQYF. In nucleotides, the CDR3 is TGTGCCAGCAGTTACTCGAGCGGCGGGTCTCCACTAGCGGGAGAGCAGTACTTC. The chain uses TRBV6-2 or TRBV6-3 and TRBJ2-5; TRBD2 matches at 11 bases. Trimming at V came to 0 bases and at J to 11 bases, leaving 17 bases not matched to a gene. Germline CDR1 and CDR2: MNHEY and SVGEGT. The CDR3 is 18 residues long.